This TCR beta chain was sequenced for a study of T-cell memory formation after mild COVID-19. The V segment lost 4 bases and the J segment 6 bases; nucleotides outside the gene matches: 3. The CDR3 runs 12 residues. Germline V gene lookup returns CDR1 SGHVS and CDR2 FNYEAQ. This clonotype has ten or more counts. The antigen remains undetermined. Each CDR3 protein gets one entry after TCRdb re-called the 5' RACE reads with MiXCR. The sample records fewer than 450,000 distinct CDR3 sequences, 20% to 25% being singletons. Study-wide results and caveats: Cross-reactive memory seemingly joined, as some responding clones were found in pre-infection memory. Whether day 37 second-wave clones are SARS-CoV-2-specific was not confirmed.

The receptor was derived from an adult woman who had mild COVID-19 (a few samples of this study predate the infection). Cell type and time point are not known. Sequencing was carried out using PBMCs or a T cell subset sorted from them (not recorded which). The rearrangement uses TRBV7-6 and TRBJ2-7; 7 bases agree with TRBD2. The DNA for the CDR3 is TGTGCCAGCAGCTCGGGGGGAGGCGAGCAGTACTTC. Encoded protein: CASSSGGGEQYF. Full variable domain (rest looked up from reference TRBV7-6 and TRBJ2-7): GAGVSQSPRYKVTKRGQDVALRCDPISGHVSLYWYRQALGQGPEFLTYFNYEAQQDKSGLPNDRFSAERPEGSISTLTIQRTEQRDSAMYRCASSSGGGEQYFGPGTRLTVT.